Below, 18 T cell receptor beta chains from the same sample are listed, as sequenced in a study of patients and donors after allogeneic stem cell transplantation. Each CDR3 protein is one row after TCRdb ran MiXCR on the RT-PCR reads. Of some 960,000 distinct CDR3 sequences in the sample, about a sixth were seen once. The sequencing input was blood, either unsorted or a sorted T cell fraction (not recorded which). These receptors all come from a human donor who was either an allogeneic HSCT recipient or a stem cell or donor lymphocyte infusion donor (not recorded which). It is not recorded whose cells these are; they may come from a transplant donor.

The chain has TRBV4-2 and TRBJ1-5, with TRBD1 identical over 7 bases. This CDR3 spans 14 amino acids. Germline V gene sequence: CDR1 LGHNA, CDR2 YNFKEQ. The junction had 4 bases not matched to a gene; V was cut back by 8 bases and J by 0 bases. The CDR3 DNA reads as TGTGCCAGCGGACAGGTTCTTAGCAATCAGCCCCAGCATTTT. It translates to CASGQVLSNQPQHF.

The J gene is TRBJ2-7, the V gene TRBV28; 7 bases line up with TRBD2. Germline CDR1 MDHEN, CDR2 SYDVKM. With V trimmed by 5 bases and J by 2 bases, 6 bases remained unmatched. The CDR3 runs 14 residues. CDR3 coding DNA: TGTGCCAGCAGTACGTGGGGGGGAGCCTACGAGCAGTACTTC. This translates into CASSTWGGAYEQYF.

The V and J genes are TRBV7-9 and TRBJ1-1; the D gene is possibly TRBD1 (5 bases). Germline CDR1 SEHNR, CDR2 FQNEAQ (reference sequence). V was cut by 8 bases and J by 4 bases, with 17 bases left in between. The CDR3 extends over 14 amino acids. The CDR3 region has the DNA TGTGCCAGCCTTCTACCAGGGCGGACCACTGAAGCTTTCTTT. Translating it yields CASLLPGRTTEAFF.

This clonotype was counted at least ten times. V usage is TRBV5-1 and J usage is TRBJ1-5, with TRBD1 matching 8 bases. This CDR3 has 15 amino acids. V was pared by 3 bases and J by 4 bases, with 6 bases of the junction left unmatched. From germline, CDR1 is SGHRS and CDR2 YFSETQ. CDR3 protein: CASSSGTGSNQPQHF. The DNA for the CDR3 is TGCGCCAGCAGCTCGGGGACAGGCTCAAATCAGCCCCAGCATTTT.

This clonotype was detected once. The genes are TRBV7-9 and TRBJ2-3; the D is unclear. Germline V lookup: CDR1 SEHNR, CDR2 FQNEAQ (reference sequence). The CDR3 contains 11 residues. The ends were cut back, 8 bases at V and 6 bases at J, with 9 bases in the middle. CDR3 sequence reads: CASGSGDTQYF. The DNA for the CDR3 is TGTGCCAGCGGGTCCGGGGATACGCAGTATTTT.

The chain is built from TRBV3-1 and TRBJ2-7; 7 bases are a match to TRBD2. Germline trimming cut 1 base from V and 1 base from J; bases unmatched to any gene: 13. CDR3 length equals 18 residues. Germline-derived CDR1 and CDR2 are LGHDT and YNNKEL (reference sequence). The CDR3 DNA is TGTGCCAGCAGCCAAGGGGAGGGTATTAGCGGAAAATCCTACGAGCAGTACTTC. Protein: CASSQGEGISGKSYEQYF.

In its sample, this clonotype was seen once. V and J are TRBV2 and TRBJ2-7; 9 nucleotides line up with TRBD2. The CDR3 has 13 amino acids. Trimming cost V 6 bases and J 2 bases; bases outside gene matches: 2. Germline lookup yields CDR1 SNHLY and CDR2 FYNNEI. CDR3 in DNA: TGTGCCAGCAGAGGCGGGGGGGCCTACGAGCAGTACTTC. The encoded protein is CASRGGGAYEQYF. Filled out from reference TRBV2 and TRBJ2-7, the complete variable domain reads EPEVTQTPSHQVTQMGQEVILRCVPISNHLYFYWYRQILGQKVEFLVSFYNNEISEKSEIFDDQFSVERPDGSNFTLKIRSTKLEDSAMYFCASRGGGAYEQYFGPGTRLTVT.

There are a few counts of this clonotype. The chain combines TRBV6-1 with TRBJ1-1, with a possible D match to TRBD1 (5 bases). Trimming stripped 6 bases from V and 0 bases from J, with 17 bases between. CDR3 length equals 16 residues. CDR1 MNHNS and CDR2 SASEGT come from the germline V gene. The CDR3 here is CASRDPGRPMNTEAFF. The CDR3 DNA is TGTGCCAGCAGAGACCCGGGACGGCCGATGAACACTGAAGCTTTCTTT.

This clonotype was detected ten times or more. The CDR3 DNA sequence: TGTGCCAGCAGCTTGGGTCCCCGCGATACGCAGTATTTT. As protein: CASSLGPRDTQYF. The chain is built from TRBV5-6 and TRBJ2-3, with D uncertain. This CDR3 is 13 amino acids long. Germline V gene lookup returns CDR1 SGHDT and CDR2 YYEEEE. Trimming took 0 bases from V and 6 from J, leaving 8 bases between them.

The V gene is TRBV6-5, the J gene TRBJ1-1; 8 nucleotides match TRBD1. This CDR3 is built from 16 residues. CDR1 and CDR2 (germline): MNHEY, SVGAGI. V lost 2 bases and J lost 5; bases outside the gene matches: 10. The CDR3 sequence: CASSYGAGGVLTEAFF. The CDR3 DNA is TGTGCCAGCAGTTACGGCGCAGGGGGCGTGTTGACTGAAGCTTTCTTT.

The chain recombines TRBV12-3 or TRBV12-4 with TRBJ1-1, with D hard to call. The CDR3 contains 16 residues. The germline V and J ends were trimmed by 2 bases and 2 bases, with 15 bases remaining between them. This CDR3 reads CASSLFFPTANTEAFF. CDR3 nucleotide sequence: TGTGCCAGCAGTTTATTCTTCCCGACCGCTAACACTGAAGCTTTCTTT.

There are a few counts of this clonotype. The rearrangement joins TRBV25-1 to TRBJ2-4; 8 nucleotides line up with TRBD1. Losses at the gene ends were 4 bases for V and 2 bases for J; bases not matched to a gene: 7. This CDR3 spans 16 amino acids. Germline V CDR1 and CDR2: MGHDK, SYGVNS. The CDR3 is CASSARDRITKNIQYF. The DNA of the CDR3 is TGTGCCAGCAGTGCAAGGGACAGGATTACCAAAAACATTCAGTACTTC. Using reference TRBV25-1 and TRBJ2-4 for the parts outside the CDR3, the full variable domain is EADIYQTPRYLVIGTGKKITLECSQTMGHDKMYWYQQDPGMELHLIHYSYGVNSTEKGDLSSESTVSRIRTEHFPLTLESARPSHTSQYLCASSARDRITKNIQYFGAGTRLSVL.

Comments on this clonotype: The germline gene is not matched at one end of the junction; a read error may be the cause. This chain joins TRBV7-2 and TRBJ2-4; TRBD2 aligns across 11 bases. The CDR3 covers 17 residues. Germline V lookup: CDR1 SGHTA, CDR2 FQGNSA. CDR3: CASSLGGLAGEKSIQYF. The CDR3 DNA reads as TGTGCCAGCAGCTTAGGAGGACTAGCGGGCGAAAAAAGCATTCAGTACTTC.

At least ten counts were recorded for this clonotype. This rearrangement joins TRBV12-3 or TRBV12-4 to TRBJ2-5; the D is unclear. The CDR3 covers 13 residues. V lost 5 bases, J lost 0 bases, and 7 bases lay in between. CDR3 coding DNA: TGTGCCAGCAGTCCCTTGTACCAAGAGACCCAGTACTTC. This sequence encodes CASSPLYQETQYF.

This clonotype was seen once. Here the CDR3 DNA reads TGCGCCAGCAGCCAACTCACCCGAAACACTGAAGCTTTCTTT. This encodes CASSQLTRNTEAFF. The chain is built from TRBV4-1 and TRBJ1-1; D remains unclear. This CDR3 contains 14 residues. V was cut by 2 bases and J by 2 bases, with 9 bases left in between. CDR1 is MGHRA, CDR2 YSYEKL, per germline.

CDR3 sequence reads: CASLTPGSANYGYTF. The CDR3 DNA follows: TGTGCCAGCCTTACACCCGGCTCAGCTAACTATGGCTACACCTTC. The gene calls are TRBV6-1 and TRBJ1-2; D ambiguous. The V end lost 8 bases, the J end lost 0 bases, and 16 bases lay between the germline ends. Germline-derived CDR1 and CDR2 are MNHNS and SASEGT. This CDR3 has 15 amino acids.

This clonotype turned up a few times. DNA of the CDR3: TGTGCCACCAGCAGAGGTCGGCAGCTGATTTACGAGCAGTACTTC. It codes for CATSRGRQLIYEQYF. This sequence joins TRBV15 and TRBJ2-7; D is unresolved. With 1 base removed from V and 4 bases from J, the gap between germline ends came to 14 bases. The CDR3 runs 15 residues. The germline gives CDR1 LNHNV, CDR2 YYDKDF (reference sequence).

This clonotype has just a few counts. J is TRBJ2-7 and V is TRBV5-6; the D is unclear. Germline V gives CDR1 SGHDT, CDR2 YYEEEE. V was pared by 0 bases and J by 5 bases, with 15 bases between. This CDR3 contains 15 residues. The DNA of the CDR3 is TGTGCCAGCAGCTTGGTACGGCTTGCGAAACACGAGCAGTACTTC. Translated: CASSLVRLAKHEQYF. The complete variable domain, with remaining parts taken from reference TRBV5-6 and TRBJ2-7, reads DAGVTQSPTHLIKTRGQQVTLRCSPKSGHDTVSWYQQALGQGPQFIFQYYEEEERQRGNFPDRFSGHQFPNYSSELNVNALLLGDSALYLCASSLVRLAKHEQYFGPGTRLTVT.